These 21 T cell receptor beta chains came from one sample sequenced in a study of early stage breast cancer tumors. Some clones are missing from TCRdb's copy, which holds only in-frame ones; the method was immunoSEQ multiplex PCR. The data hold 25,000 to 35,000 clones, with just under 75% observed a single time. The sequenced material came from blood. These receptor sequences come from a person aged 40 to 50 with breast cancer.

The gene calls are TRBV2 and TRBJ2-7; D unclear. Germline CDR1 reads SNHLY; CDR2 reads FYNNEI. Trimming removed 2 bases at V and 3 bases at J, with 20 bases between. The CDR3 has 17 amino acids. The CDR3 coding sequence is TGTGCCAGCAGTGAATCGTTTTCAGGCTCGATAGACTACGAGCAGTACTTC. Protein product: CASSESFSGSIDYEQYF. The whole variable domain, filled in from reference TRBV2 and TRBJ2-7, reads EPEVTQTPSHQVTQMGQEVILRCVPISNHLYFYWYRQILGQKVEFLVSFYNNEISEKSEIFDDQFSVERPDGSNFTLKIRSTKLEDSAMYFCASSESFSGSIDYEQYFGPGTRLTVT.

This chain connects TRBV9 to TRBJ1-1; 8 bases are a match to TRBD1. V was clipped by 7 bases and J by 4 bases; unmatched bases: 9. Germline V lookup: CDR1 SGDLS, CDR2 YYNGEE. The length of the CDR3 is 14 residues. The CDR3 loop reads CASGAETGATEAFF. CDR3 nucleotide sequence: TGTGCCAGCGGAGCCGAGACAGGGGCCACTGAAGCTTTCTTT.

The gene calls are TRBV7-2 and TRBJ2-1, with D possibly matching TRBD2 (6 bases). Trimming removed 2 bases from V and 10 bases from J, with 18 bases in between. The CDR3 is 15 amino acids. Germline CDR1 reads SGHTA; CDR2 reads FQGNSA. The CDR3 bases are TGTGCCAGCAGCTTACTAGGAGGGTACGGCAAAGAGCAGTTCTTC. Translation gives CASSLLGGYGKEQFF.

This chain links TRBV5-1 with TRBJ2-3, with 10 bases lining up with TRBD2. Losses at the gene ends were 3 bases for V and 8 bases for J; bases not matched to a gene: 3. The V gene's germline CDR1 is SGHRS and CDR2 YFSETQ. The CDR3 is 13 amino acids. The DNA for the CDR3 is TGCGCCAGCAGCTCAGGACTAGCGGCTACGCAGTATTTT. The encoded protein is CASSSGLAATQYF.

The chain combines TRBV7-9 with TRBJ2-5, with TRBD1 matching 7 bases. Germline lookup yields CDR1 SEHNR and CDR2 FQNEAQ (reference sequence). Germline trimming cut 5 bases from V and 4 bases from J; bases unmatched to any gene: 4. There are 13 residues in the CDR3. CDR3 protein: CASSQGVGETQYF. The CDR3 nucleotides are TGTGCCAGCAGCCAGGGGGTAGGAGAGACCCAGTACTTC. Full variable domain (rest looked up from reference TRBV7-9 and TRBJ2-5): DTGVSQNPRHKITKRGQNVTFRCDPISEHNRLYWYRQTLGQGPEFLTYFQNEAQLEKSRLLSDRFSAERPKGSFSTLEIQRTEQGDSAMYLCASSQGVGETQYFGPGTRLLVL.

V is TRBV5-4 and J is TRBJ1-2; D might be TRBD1 (6 bases). There are 14 residues in the CDR3. Trimming removed 0 bases at V and 4 bases at J, with 10 bases between. Germline V lookup: CDR1 SGHNT, CDR2 YYREEE (reference sequence). CDR3 protein: CASSLGGGSYGYTF. The CDR3 DNA reads as TGTGCCAGCAGCTTGGGCGGGGGCAGCTATGGCTACACCTTC.

The V call is TRBV5-1, the J call TRBJ2-1; D gene uncertain. The germline V gene has CDR1 SGHRS and CDR2 YFSETQ. The CDR3 is 14 amino acids. V was cut by 0 bases and J by 5 bases, with 9 bases left in between. The CDR3, as DNA: TGCGCCAGCAGCTTGGGTGGTACTGACAATGAGCAGTTCTTC. This gives the protein CASSLGGTDNEQFF.

This chain joins TRBV29-1 and TRBJ2-3; TRBD2 might be the D (6 bases). There are 12 residues in the CDR3. Germline-derived CDR1 and CDR2 are SQVTM and ANQGSEA. The CDR3 here is CSCGVTTDTQYF. Here the CDR3 DNA reads TGCTCCTGCGGGGTTACGACAGATACGCAGTATTTT.

V is TRBV6-1 and J is TRBJ2-2, with 7 bases matching TRBD1. Germline CDR1 MNHNS, CDR2 SASEGT. Unmatched junction bases numbered 5, after V lost 6 bases and J lost 7 bases. The CDR3 loop spans 13 amino acids. The CDR3 here is CASRGQPDGELFF. The DNA for the CDR3 is TGTGCCAGCAGGGGACAGCCAGACGGGGAGCTGTTTTTT.

This clone is a singleton in its sample. The chain links TRBV18 to TRBJ1-1; 8 positions agree with TRBD1. The germline V gene encodes CDR1 KGHSH and CDR2 LQKENI. With V trimmed by 4 bases and J by 4 bases, 5 bases remained unmatched. This CDR3 has 14 residues. DNA of the CDR3: TGTGCCAGCTCACGAGTCACAGGGGGCACTGAAGCTTTCTTT. This translates into CASSRVTGGTEAFF.

This chain links TRBV6-4 with TRBJ2-2; 9 nucleotides line up with TRBD2. This CDR3 has 16 residues. Trimming removed 2 bases from V and 0 bases from J; junction bases left unmatched: 1. Germline V gene data show CDR1 as MRHNA and CDR2 as SNTAGT. For the CDR3, the DNA is TGTGCCAGCAGTGACCGGACTAGCGCGAACACCGGGGAGCTGTTTTTT. Translating gives CASSDRTSANTGELFF.

The chain employs TRBV19 and TRBJ2-7; tentatively, D is TRBD1 (6 bases). CDR1 and CDR2 (germline): LNHDA, SQIVND (reference sequence). The CDR3 totals 14 residues. V was trimmed by 8 bases and J by 2 bases, leaving 16 bases between them. The CDR3 sequence: CASRTGPGTYEQYF. DNA for the CDR3: TGTGCCAGTCGCACAGGGCCGGGGACCTACGAGCAGTACTTC.

The rearrangement links TRBV10-3 to TRBJ2-3; D possibly corresponds to TRBD2 (5 bases). V gave up 1 base and J gave up 0 bases, with 11 bases separating them. Germline V lookup: CDR1 ENHRY, CDR2 SYGVKD. The CDR3 contains 16 residues. In DNA, the CDR3 is TGTGCCATCAGTGAGTGGGCTAGCTCTAGCACAGATACGCAGTATTTT. Its translation is CAISEWASSSTDTQYF.

V and J are TRBV7-2 and TRBJ2-3, with D perhaps given as TRBD1 or TRBD2 (5 bases each). The CDR3 runs to 15 residues. From germline, CDR1 is SGHTA and CDR2 FQGNSA. Trimming took 1 base from V and 2 from J, leaving 10 bases between them. CDR3 in amino acids: CASSLGGSYTDTQYF. DNA for the CDR3: TGTGCCAGCAGCTTAGGGGGGAGTTACACAGATACGCAGTATTTT.

The rearrangement uses TRBV2 and TRBJ2-1; TRBD2 matches at 12 bases. The CDR3 covers 13 residues. The V gene end was trimmed by 7 bases and the J gene end by 7 bases; junction bases not matched to a gene: 2. The germline CDR1 and CDR2 sequences are SNHLY and FYNNEI. CDR3 nucleotides: TGTGCCAGCACGGGGACTAGCGGGAATGAGCAGTTCTTC. Amino acid sequence: CASTGTSGNEQFF.

This clone was observed a handful of times. This rearrangement joins TRBV28 to TRBJ1-2; no firm D call. V shed 6 bases and J shed 4 bases, with 9 bases lying between them. The length of the CDR3 is 12 residues. Germline CDR1 MDHEN, CDR2 SYDVKM. In DNA form, the CDR3 reads TGTGCCAGCAGCCGTGGGAGCTATGGCTACACCTTC. It translates to CASSRGSYGYTF.

V gene TRBV27 combines with J gene TRBJ2-1; D possibly matches TRBD1 or TRBD2 (5 bases each). V was trimmed by 10 bases and J by 2 bases, leaving 15 bases between them. Germline loops: CDR1 MNHEY, CDR2 SMNVEV (reference sequence). This CDR3 region has 14 residues. The DNA of the CDR3 is TGTGCCACCAAATCCGGGACCCCCTACAATGAGCAGTTCTTC. Translating it yields CATKSGTPYNEQFF.

Judged by abundance, this clone is medium-sized. The sample has other DNA sequences that encode this CDR3 too. The rearrangement links TRBV7-2 to TRBJ2-7; no definite D call. V lost 5 bases and J 3 bases, leaving 5 bases between the germline ends. The CDR3 covers 11 residues. Germline CDR1 SGHTA, CDR2 FQGNSA. The CDR3 DNA is TGTGCCAGCAGCGACCGCTACGAGCAGTACTTC. This codes for CASSDRYEQYF.

This clone appeared a few times. The chain couples TRBV10-3 to TRBJ2-2; 7 positions match TRBD2. Per germline, CDR1 ENHRY and CDR2 SYGVKD. The CDR3 consists of 14 residues. V lost 10 bases and J lost 1; bases outside the gene matches: 6. DNA for the CDR3: TGTGCCACCACACCTAGCGGGAACACCGGGGAGCTGTTTTTT. Translation gives CATTPSGNTGELFF.

The chain combines TRBV7-6 with TRBJ1-1; D is perhaps TRBD1 (6 bases). Per germline, CDR1 SGHVS and CDR2 FNYEAQ. There are 14 residues in the CDR3. With 4 bases removed from V and 0 bases from J, the gap between germline ends came to 9 bases. The CDR3 DNA is TGTGCCAGCAGCTACGCAGGGGTGAACACTGAAGCTTTCTTT. Amino acid sequence: CASSYAGVNTEAFF.

The DNA of the CDR3 is TGTGCCAGCAGCTTGGTGTCTAGGTCAGATACGCAGTATTTT. This codes for CASSLVSRSDTQYF. V usage is TRBV5-6 and J usage is TRBJ2-3; the D is unclear. V was shortened by 0 bases and J by 4 bases, with 9 bases between the two germline ends. The germline V gene encodes CDR1 SGHDT and CDR2 YYEEEE. The CDR3 is 14 amino acids.